The 4 T cell receptor beta chains listed next were all sequenced from one sample in a study of blood T cell repertoires in COVID-19. TCRdb keeps only in-frame clones here, not all; method: immunoSEQ multiplex PCR. The sample contains tens of thousands of clones, 88% of which appear only once. The sample was peripheral blood. All receptors derive from a man aged 65-85 years with acute or convalescent COVID-19.

This sequence joins TRBV6-4 and TRBJ1-1, with 8 bases fitting TRBD1. V lost 6 bases and J lost 8; bases outside the gene matches: 11. The CDR3 has 14 residues. Germline CDR1 is MRHNA and CDR2 is SNTAGT. The CDR3 DNA reads as TGTGCCAGCAGCGTATCGACAGGGGCTTCCGAAGCTTTCTTT. It encodes CASSVSTGASEAFF.

The gene calls are TRBV12-3 or TRBV12-4 and TRBJ2-7; D is unclear. The CDR3 sequence is 12 residues long. V was pared by 4 bases and J by 6 bases, with 10 bases between. CDR3 in DNA: TGTGCCAGCAGTTCCCCCCCTAGCGAGCAGTACTTC. This codes for CASSSPPSEQYF.

The V call is TRBV7-8, the J call TRBJ1-4; D unresolved. Germline V gives CDR1 SGHVS, CDR2 FQNEAQ. This CDR3 has 15 residues. V was shortened by 4 bases and J by 3 bases, with 12 bases between the two germline ends. The CDR3 region has the DNA TGTGCCAGCAGCTCTCGAGGGTTGGCTAATGAAAAACTGTTTTTT. This sequence encodes CASSSRGLANEKLFF.

This chain connects TRBV28 to TRBJ2-7, with D maybe TRBD2 (5 bases). V gave up 4 bases and J gave up 6 bases, with 16 bases separating them. Germline assignment: CDR1 MDHEN and CDR2 SYDVKM. This CDR3 spans 14 amino acids. CDR3 region: CASSSAQGLGEQYF. The CDR3 DNA reads TGTGCCAGCAGTTCCGCACAAGGACTGGGCGAGCAGTACTTC. Full variable domain (remainder filled in from reference TRBV28 and TRBJ2-7): DVKVTQSSRYLVKRTGEKVFLECVQDMDHENMFWYRQDPGLGLRLIYFSYDVKMKEKGDIPEGYSVSREKKERFSLILESASTNQTSMYLCASSSAQGLGEQYFGPGTRLTVT.